What follows is one T cell receptor beta chain and its context. Its antigen is unidentified. The time point here: week 5, during vaccination. The content of each vaccine dose was 300 ug of mutant IDH1 20-mer peptide, and topical imiquimod accompanied it. These data originate in a study of a mutant IDH1 vaccine in newly diagnosed glioma. Method: immunoSEQ multiplex PCR; TCRdb's copy keeps in-frame clones and lacks some. The sample carries 9,500 to 14,000 clones, about nine tenths recorded once. Sample: PBMCs, taken from a glioma patient whose treatment included an IDH1 peptide vaccine. The sequence came from a woman aged 40 to 49 with glioma. Some clones in this sample may be carry-over from other donors' samples.

In nucleotides, the CDR3 is TGCGCCAGCAGCCCGGGACAGATAATGAACACTGAAGCTTTCTTT. This codes for CASSPGQIMNTEAFF. V is TRBV5-1 and J is TRBJ1-1, with TRBD1 matching over 7 bases. Per the germline V gene, CDR1 is SGHRS and CDR2 is YFSETQ. The CDR3 has 15 residues. The ends lost 4 bases at V and 0 bases at J; junction bases unmatched: 6.